The source of this T cell receptor beta chain is a study of blood T cell repertoires in COVID-19. Study in general: Donors in the United States, Italy and Spain gave samples during acute or convalescent COVID-19.

This clone was counted only a few times. Trimming took 8 bases from V and 0 from J; bases not matched to a gene: 6. The CDR3 runs to 14 residues. Germline-derived CDR1 and CDR2 are SEHNR and FQNEAQ (reference sequence). Using immunoSEQ multiplex PCR, the repertoire was profiled, and TCRdb retains in-frame clones only, with some absent. The data show about 94,000 clones, roughly 80% seen once. This sequence originates from a human donor in a cohort sampled during active COVID-19. The chain employs TRBV7-9 and TRBJ1-1; 7 bases map to TRBD1. The sample consisted of peripheral blood. The CDR3 loop reads CASLDRAVNTEAFF. The CDR3 DNA sequence: TGTGCCAGCCTAGACAGGGCCGTGAACACTGAAGCTTTCTTT.